The rows below give T cell receptor beta chains drawn from one sample of a study of beta chain features in type 1 diabetes. Measured with immunoSEQ multiplex PCR; TCRdb has only the in-frame clones, and not every one. The table shows about 120,000 clones, with 16% occurring only once. Sample: central memory CD4+ T cells from blood. Receptors originate from a man under 40 with type 1 diabetes. CDR3s include the opening cysteine and the closing phenylalanine or tryptophan. D genes are given only for firm matches. Size is omitted from some rows. Given values are once, few, many or a class for expanded clones.

CDR3nt: TGCGCCAGCAGCCTCAGGACTAGCGTCAATACGCAGTATTTT; CDR3aa: CASSLRTSVNTQYF; j_gene: TRBJ2-3; d_gene: TRBD2; v_gene: TRBV4-3; abundance: -
CDR3nt: TGTGCCAGCACCGTCCCGGGAGGGGAGAACATTCAGTACTTC; CDR3aa: CASTVPGGENIQYF; j_gene: TRBJ2-4; d_gene: TRBD2; v_gene: TRBV28; abundance: many
CDR3nt: TGTGCCAGCAGCCGGGACAGGGTTGCTGAGCAGTTCTTC; CDR3aa: CASSRDRVAEQFF; j_gene: TRBJ2-1; d_gene: TRBD1; v_gene: TRBV2; abundance: -
CDR3nt: TGTGCCAGCTCACCAGACTTATCGGGCAATGAGCAGTTCTTC; CDR3aa: CASSPDLSGNEQFF; j_gene: TRBJ2-1; d_gene: -; v_gene: TRBV18; abundance: -
CDR3nt: TGTGCCAGCAGCCAAGTCTTAGGGGTTGATCAGCGCTACACCTTC; CDR3aa: CASSQVLGVDQRYTF; j_gene: TRBJ1-2; d_gene: -; v_gene: TRBV4-2; abundance: -
CDR3nt: TGTGCCTGGAGTTCTAACATCCCGGGACTAGCGAGAGAGACCCAGTACTTC; CDR3aa: CAWSSNIPGLARETQYF; j_gene: TRBJ2-5; d_gene: TRBD2; v_gene: TRBV30; abundance: few
CDR3nt: TGCAGTGCTATCCTCAACTACGAGCAGTACTTC; CDR3aa: CSAILNYEQYF; j_gene: TRBJ2-7; d_gene: -; v_gene: TRBV20-1; abundance: -
CDR3nt: TGCAGCGTGGATGACAATGAGCAGTTCTTC; CDR3aa: CSVDDNEQFF; j_gene: TRBJ2-1; d_gene: -; v_gene: TRBV29-1; abundance: few
CDR3nt: TGTGCCACTTCTGCCAGGGGATCGGGAGAGCAGTACTTC; CDR3aa: CATSARGSGEQYF; j_gene: TRBJ2-7; d_gene: -; v_gene: TRBV6-1; abundance: -
CDR3nt: TGTGCCAGCTCATCCGGACAGGGACGCGGCTACGAGCAGTACTTC; CDR3aa: CASSSGQGRGYEQYF; j_gene: TRBJ2-7; d_gene: TRBD1; v_gene: TRBV18; abundance: few
CDR3nt: TGTGCCAGCAGCCCCTTTGGGGGTTCTACCGGGGAGCTGTTTTTT; CDR3aa: CASSPFGGSTGELFF; j_gene: TRBJ2-2; d_gene: -; v_gene: TRBV7-6; abundance: -
CDR3nt: TGTGCCAGCTCACCCTCACCAGTCATGAACACTGAAGCTTTCTTT; CDR3aa: CASSPSPVMNTEAFF; j_gene: TRBJ1-1; d_gene: -; v_gene: TRBV18; abundance: once
CDR3nt: TGTGCCAGCAGTACGTTCGGGACAGGTTCCTACGAGCAGTACTTC; CDR3aa: CASSTFGTGSYEQYF; j_gene: TRBJ2-7; d_gene: TRBD1; v_gene: TRBV6-1; abundance: -
CDR3nt: TGTGCCAGTAGTCCCGCGGGACAGGATATCAATGAGCAGTTCTTC; CDR3aa: CASSPAGQDINEQFF; j_gene: TRBJ2-1; d_gene: TRBD1; v_gene: TRBV19; abundance: -
CDR3nt: TGTGCCTGGAGTGTACTCGGGACAGGGGCGAATTCACCCCTCCACTTT; CDR3aa: CAWSVLGTGANSPLHF; j_gene: TRBJ1-6; d_gene: TRBD1; v_gene: TRBV30; abundance: -
CDR3nt: TGTGCCAGCAGCTTAGATCGGATGGATACGCAGTATTTT; CDR3aa: CASSLDRMDTQYF; j_gene: TRBJ2-3; d_gene: -; v_gene: TRBV11-2; abundance: few
CDR3nt: TGCAGCGTTGAAAGGGGTAAGAACACTGAAGCTTTCTTT; CDR3aa: CSVERGKNTEAFF; j_gene: TRBJ1-1; d_gene: -; v_gene: TRBV29-1; abundance: -
CDR3nt: TGTGCCAGTTCTCAGCGGAACACTGAAGCTTTCTTT; CDR3aa: CASSQRNTEAFF; j_gene: TRBJ1-1; d_gene: -; v_gene: TRBV19; abundance: few
CDR3nt: TGCGCCAGCAGCCAAGTTTCTGGAGGCTACACCTTC; CDR3aa: CASSQVSGGYTF; j_gene: TRBJ1-2; d_gene: -; v_gene: TRBV4-1; abundance: few
CDR3nt: TGTGCCAGCAGTGGGGGTCGGGATCAGCCCCAGCATTTT; CDR3aa: CASSGGRDQPQHF; j_gene: TRBJ1-5; d_gene: -; v_gene: TRBV25-1; abundance: -
CDR3nt: TGTGCCAGCAGCGTCCCGGGGCAGCAAGAGACCCAGTACTTC; CDR3aa: CASSVPGQQETQYF; j_gene: TRBJ2-5; d_gene: -; v_gene: TRBV7-8; abundance: once
CDR3nt: TGCGCCAGCAGCCAAGATGCCTGGCAACAAGGGGAGCAGTACTTC; CDR3aa: CASSQDAWQQGEQYF; j_gene: TRBJ2-7; d_gene: -; v_gene: TRBV4-3; abundance: -
CDR3nt: TGTGCCAGCAGCTTAGATCCCGGGGGCGCGGGCTACACCTTC; CDR3aa: CASSLDPGGAGYTF; j_gene: TRBJ1-2; d_gene: -; v_gene: TRBV11-2; abundance: -
CDR3nt: TGCGCCAGCAGGTTTGCCGGGACCGCAGGCAATGAGCAGTTCTTC; CDR3aa: CASRFAGTAGNEQFF; j_gene: TRBJ2-1; d_gene: -; v_gene: TRBV5-1; abundance: few
CDR3nt: TGTGCCAGCAGCTTAGCCCGGGACATCCAGCATTTT; CDR3aa: CASSLARDIQHF; j_gene: TRBJ1-5; d_gene: -; v_gene: TRBV7-9; abundance: -
CDR3nt: TGTGCCAGCAGCTTGACTATCCAAGAGACCCAGTACTTC; CDR3aa: CASSLTIQETQYF; j_gene: TRBJ2-5; d_gene: -; v_gene: TRBV7-8; abundance: many
CDR3nt: TGCGCCAGCAGTCGGGAGGCGAACACTGAAGCTTTCTTT; CDR3aa: CASSREANTEAFF; j_gene: TRBJ1-1; d_gene: -; v_gene: TRBV5-1; abundance: -
CDR3nt: TGTGCCAGTTACGGACAGTACGAGCAGTACTTC; CDR3aa: CASYGQYEQYF; j_gene: TRBJ2-7; d_gene: -; v_gene: TRBV2; abundance: -
CDR3nt: TGTGCCAGCAGCAAATCCGACAGGGGACAAGAGACCCAGTACTTC; CDR3aa: CASSKSDRGQETQYF; j_gene: TRBJ2-5; d_gene: -; v_gene: TRBV21-1; abundance: many
CDR3nt: TGTGCCAGCAGCCAAGAGGGGGTTAGTGGAGAGACCCAGTACTTC; CDR3aa: CASSQEGVSGETQYF; j_gene: TRBJ2-5; d_gene: -; v_gene: TRBV4-2; abundance: once
CDR3nt: TGTGCCAGCAGCACTTACAGGGGGCGGGCCTGGAATGAGCAGTTCTTC; CDR3aa: CASSTYRGRAWNEQFF; j_gene: TRBJ2-1; d_gene: TRBD1; v_gene: TRBV7-9; abundance: medium-sized
CDR3nt: TGTGCCAGCAGTTCCGTACCCGGGGACTATGTCGGATTTGAGCAGTTCTTC; CDR3aa: CASSSVPGDYVGFEQFF; j_gene: TRBJ2-1; d_gene: TRBD2; v_gene: TRBV28; abundance: few
CDR3nt: TGTGCCAGCAGCTTCTCTAGCGGGGCTTTCACAGATACGCAGTATTTT; CDR3aa: CASSFSSGAFTDTQYF; j_gene: TRBJ2-3; d_gene: TRBD2; v_gene: TRBV5-8; abundance: -
CDR3nt: TGCGCCAGCAGCTCCCAGATCAGCACAGATACGCAGTATTTT; CDR3aa: CASSSQISTDTQYF; j_gene: TRBJ2-3; d_gene: -; v_gene: TRBV5-1; abundance: many
CDR3nt: TGTGCCAGCAGGATAGACAGGGAACAGCCCCAGCATTTT; CDR3aa: CASRIDREQPQHF; j_gene: TRBJ1-5; d_gene: TRBD1; v_gene: TRBV6-5; abundance: -
CDR3nt: TGTGCCAGCAGTTTGCCGGGGGGGTCCCAAGAGACCCAGTACTTC; CDR3aa: CASSLPGGSQETQYF; j_gene: TRBJ2-5; d_gene: TRBD2; v_gene: TRBV28; abundance: few
CDR3nt: TGTGCCTGGAGTCGGGCAGCCAGCTCTGGGGCCAACGTCCTGACTTTC; CDR3aa: CAWSRAASSGANVLTF; j_gene: TRBJ2-6; d_gene: -; v_gene: TRBV30; abundance: -
CDR3nt: TGCGCCAGCAGCCAAGATTCCCGACAGGGAGCCTACGAGCAGTACTTC; CDR3aa: CASSQDSRQGAYEQYF; j_gene: TRBJ2-7; d_gene: TRBD1; v_gene: TRBV4-3; abundance: many
CDR3nt: TGCAGCGCCACGGGACAGGGCGACACCGGGGAGCTGTTTTTT; CDR3aa: CSATGQGDTGELFF; j_gene: TRBJ2-2; d_gene: TRBD1; v_gene: TRBV29-1; abundance: few
CDR3nt: TGCAGCGCAAACAGGGGGGGTTCCTACAATGAGCAGTTCTTC; CDR3aa: CSANRGGSYNEQFF; j_gene: TRBJ2-1; d_gene: -; v_gene: TRBV29-1; abundance: few
CDR3nt: TGCAGCACCCGCTCGGACAGAGTTTACAATGAGCAGTTCTTC; CDR3aa: CSTRSDRVYNEQFF; j_gene: TRBJ2-1; d_gene: -; v_gene: TRBV29-1; abundance: -
CDR3nt: TGTGCCAGTAAGGACAGGGGCACCTATGGCTACACCTTC; CDR3aa: CASKDRGTYGYTF; j_gene: TRBJ1-2; d_gene: TRBD1; v_gene: TRBV19; abundance: -
CDR3nt: TGTGCCAGCAGCCGGGATCCGGGACTAGCGAACTACAATGAGCAGTTCTTC; CDR3aa: CASSRDPGLANYNEQFF; j_gene: TRBJ2-1; d_gene: TRBD2; v_gene: TRBV4-2; abundance: many
CDR3nt: TGTGCCAGCAGCCAACTGAGAGGGCGAGAGCAGTACTTC; CDR3aa: CASSQLRGREQYF; j_gene: TRBJ2-7; d_gene: -; v_gene: TRBV14; abundance: -
CDR3nt: TGTGCCAGTGCAGGGGGCGCTTCCTACGAGCAGTACTTC; CDR3aa: CASAGGASYEQYF; j_gene: TRBJ2-7; d_gene: TRBD1; v_gene: TRBV18; abundance: -
CDR3nt: TGCAGCGTTTTAGGGTCTCTCTCGGGGGATACGCAGTATTTT; CDR3aa: CSVLGSLSGDTQYF; j_gene: TRBJ2-3; d_gene: -; v_gene: TRBV29-1; abundance: few
CDR3nt: TGTGCCAGCAGCGTAGATAGGGGCCGGGGCTACACCTTC; CDR3aa: CASSVDRGRGYTF; j_gene: TRBJ1-2; d_gene: -; v_gene: TRBV9; abundance: many
CDR3nt: TGTGCCAGCAGCACAAGACAGGGGAACTATGGCTACACCTTC; CDR3aa: CASSTRQGNYGYTF; j_gene: TRBJ1-2; d_gene: TRBD1; v_gene: TRBV7-2; abundance: few
CDR3nt: TGTGCCAGCAGCTCCGGGACAGGTGAGGGTGAGCAGTTCTTC; CDR3aa: CASSSGTGEGEQFF; j_gene: TRBJ2-1; d_gene: TRBD1; v_gene: TRBV5-4; abundance: -
CDR3nt: TGTGCCAGCGGCAAGCCCTGGGGGTCCTACAATGAGCAGTTCTTC; CDR3aa: CASGKPWGSYNEQFF; j_gene: TRBJ2-1; d_gene: -; v_gene: TRBV28; abundance: -
CDR3nt: TGTGCCAGCAGCTTAGTCTTGAGGGCTGGAGTCAGTGGCGAGCAGTACTTC; CDR3aa: CASSLVLRAGVSGEQYF; j_gene: TRBJ2-7; d_gene: -; v_gene: TRBV7-2; abundance: -
CDR3nt: TGTGCCAGTAGTATGAGGATTGCAGCGCTTTCAACACAAGAGACCCAGTACTTC; CDR3aa: CASSMRIAALSTQETQYF; j_gene: TRBJ2-5; d_gene: -; v_gene: TRBV19; abundance: few
CDR3nt: TGCAGCGTTGACACAGGGAAGAGCTATGGCTACACCTTC; CDR3aa: CSVDTGKSYGYTF; j_gene: TRBJ1-2; d_gene: -; v_gene: TRBV29-1; abundance: -
CDR3nt: TGCGCCAGCGCCCCGGTGGGGGGAAGAGGAGAGACCCAGTACTTC; CDR3aa: CASAPVGGRGETQYF; j_gene: TRBJ2-5; d_gene: -; v_gene: TRBV5-1; abundance: few
CDR3nt: TGTGCCAGCAGCCCTACCGGCGGCCAGGGGTACCAAGAGACCCAGTACTTC; CDR3aa: CASSPTGGQGYQETQYF; j_gene: TRBJ2-5; d_gene: -; v_gene: TRBV5-6; abundance: -
CDR3nt: TGTGCCAGCAGTCAGACAGGGATGAACACTGAAGCTTTCTTT; CDR3aa: CASSQTGMNTEAFF; j_gene: TRBJ1-1; d_gene: TRBD1; v_gene: TRBV6-1; abundance: -
CDR3nt: TGCGCCAGCAGCTTGGCCCTAACGGAGGCAGATACGCAGTATTTT; CDR3aa: CASSLALTEADTQYF; j_gene: TRBJ2-3; d_gene: -; v_gene: TRBV5-1; abundance: few
CDR3nt: TGTGCCAGCAGCTTAGGGTGGGACAGGGGTCATTCACCCCTCCACTTT; CDR3aa: CASSLGWDRGHSPLHF; j_gene: TRBJ1-6; d_gene: TRBD1; v_gene: TRBV5-4; abundance: -
CDR3nt: TGTGCCAGCAGCAAGGGGACAGTCCAAGAGACCCAGTACTTC; CDR3aa: CASSKGTVQETQYF; j_gene: TRBJ2-5; d_gene: TRBD1; v_gene: TRBV7-9; abundance: -
CDR3nt: TGTGCCAGCAGTGTCAGCAGGCAAGCTAACTATGGCTACACCTTC; CDR3aa: CASSVSRQANYGYTF; j_gene: TRBJ1-2; d_gene: -; v_gene: TRBV6-1; abundance: -